The clone carrying this T cell receptor beta chain was seen more than once but under ten times. Its antigen is unknown. Looked up from germline, CDR1 is MDHEN and CDR2 is SYDVKM. CDR3 size: 13 residues. The V and J ends lost 6 bases and 9 bases respectively, with 17 bases between them. After constant-region reverse-primer amplification, full-length variable regions underwent semi-nested PCR with Nested Universal Primer A. Using its own MiXCR run on the 5' RACE reads, TCRdb lists one record per CDR3 protein. The sample contains about 60,000 distinct CDR3 sequences, around 30% of which appear only once. Study results and caveats: Tumor memory CD4+ T cell TCR gene usage was found to cluster with blood and lymph node memory CD4+ cells and with lymph node naive CD4+ cells. Tumor-infiltrating Treg TCR alpha and beta sequences overlapped most with tumor naive CD4+ T cells, then blood naive.

This chain connects TRBV28 to TRBJ1-2, with D hard to call. Sequenced material: tumor-infiltrating naive CD4+ T cells sorted from the breast tumor. Regarding subset: naive CD4+ T cells, CD4+CD45RA+CD25-. This sequence was found in a female donor with breast cancer. This chain's CDR3 is CASSAWADYSYTF. The CDR3 DNA reads as TGTGCCAGCAGCGCCTGGGCTGATTATAGCTACACCTTC.